Below, one T cell receptor (beta chain) is given with its context. Sequenced by immunoSEQ multiplex PCR; TCRdb stores in-frame clones only, minus some. The sample lists roughly 150,000 clones, under 95% occurring once. These data originate in a study of T cell responses to AZD1222 COVID-19 vaccine. This clonotype was obtained from an adult who received the AZD1222 COVID-19 vaccine. Source: peripheral blood, taken 28 days after the second AZD1222 dose.

CDR3 in amino acids: CASSFSRRETQYF. Written as DNA, the CDR3 is TGTGCCAGCAGCTTCTCGCGAAGAGAGACCCAGTACTTC. This sequence joins TRBV7-3 and TRBJ2-5; D unclear. Germline V gene lookup returns CDR1 SGHTA and CDR2 FQGTGA. This CDR3 has 13 amino acids. Trimming removed 3 bases from V and 4 bases from J, with 9 bases in between. The full variable domain, in which reference TRBV7-3 and TRBJ2-5 provide the parts outside the CDR3, is GAGVSQTPSNKVTEKGKYVELRCDPISGHTALYWYRQSLGQGPEFLIYFQGTGAADDSGLPNDRFFAVRPEGSVSTLKIQRTERGDSAVYLCASSFSRRETQYFGPGTRLLVL.